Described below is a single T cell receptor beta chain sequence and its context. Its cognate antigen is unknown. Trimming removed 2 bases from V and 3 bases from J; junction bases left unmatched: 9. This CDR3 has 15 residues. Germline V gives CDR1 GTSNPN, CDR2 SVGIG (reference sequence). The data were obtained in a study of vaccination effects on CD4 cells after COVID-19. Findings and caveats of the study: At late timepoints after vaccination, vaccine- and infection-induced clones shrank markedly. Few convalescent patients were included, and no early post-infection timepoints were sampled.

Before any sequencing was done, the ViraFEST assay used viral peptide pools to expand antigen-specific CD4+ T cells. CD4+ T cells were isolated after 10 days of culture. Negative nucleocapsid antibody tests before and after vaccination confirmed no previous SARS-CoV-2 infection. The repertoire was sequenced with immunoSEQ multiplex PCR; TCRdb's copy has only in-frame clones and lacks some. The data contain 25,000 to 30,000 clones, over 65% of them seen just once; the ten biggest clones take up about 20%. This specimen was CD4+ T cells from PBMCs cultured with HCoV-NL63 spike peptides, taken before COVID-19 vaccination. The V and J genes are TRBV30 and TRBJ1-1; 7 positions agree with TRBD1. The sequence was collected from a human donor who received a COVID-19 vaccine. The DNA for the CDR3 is TGTGCCTGGAGTAAAGCGGACAGGCGAGACACTGAAGCTTTCTTT. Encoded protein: CAWSKADRRDTEAFF. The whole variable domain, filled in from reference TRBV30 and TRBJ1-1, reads SQTIHQWPATLVQPVGSPLSLECTVEGTSNPNLYWYRQAAGRGLQLLFYSVGIGQISSEVPQNLSASRPQDRQFILSSKKLLLSDSGFYLCAWSKADRRDTEAFFGQGTRLTVV.